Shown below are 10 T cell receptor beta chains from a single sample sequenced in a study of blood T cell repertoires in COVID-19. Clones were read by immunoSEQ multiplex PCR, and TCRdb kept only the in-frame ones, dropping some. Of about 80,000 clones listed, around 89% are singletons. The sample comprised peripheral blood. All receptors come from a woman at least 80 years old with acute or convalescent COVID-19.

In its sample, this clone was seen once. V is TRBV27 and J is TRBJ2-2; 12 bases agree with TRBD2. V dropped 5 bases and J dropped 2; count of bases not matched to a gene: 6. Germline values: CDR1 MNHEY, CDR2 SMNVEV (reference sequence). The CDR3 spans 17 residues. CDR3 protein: CASSRQTSGRNTGELFF. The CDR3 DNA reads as TGTGCCAGCAGTCGACAGACTAGCGGGAGAAACACCGGGGAGCTGTTTTTT.

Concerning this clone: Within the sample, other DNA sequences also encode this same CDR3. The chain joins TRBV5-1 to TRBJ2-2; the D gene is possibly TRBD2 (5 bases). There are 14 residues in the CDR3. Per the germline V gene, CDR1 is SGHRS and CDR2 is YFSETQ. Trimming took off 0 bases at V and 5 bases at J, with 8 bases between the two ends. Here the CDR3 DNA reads TGCGCCAGCAGCTTGGCCGGAGGAACCGGGGAGCTGTTTTTT. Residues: CASSLAGGTGELFF. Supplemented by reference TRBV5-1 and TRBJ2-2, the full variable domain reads KAGVTQTPRYLIKTRGQQVTLSCSPISGHRSVSWYQQTPGQGLQFLFEYFSETQRNKGNFPGRFSGRQFSNSRSEMNVSTLELGDSALYLCASSLAGGTGELFFGEGSRLTVL.

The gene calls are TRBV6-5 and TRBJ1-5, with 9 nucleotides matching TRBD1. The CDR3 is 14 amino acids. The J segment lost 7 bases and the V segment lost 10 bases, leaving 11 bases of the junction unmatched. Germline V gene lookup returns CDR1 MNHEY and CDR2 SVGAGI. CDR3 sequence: CAIRTGVDGQPQHF. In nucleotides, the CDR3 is TGTGCCATCAGGACAGGGGTAGATGGACAGCCCCAGCATTTT.

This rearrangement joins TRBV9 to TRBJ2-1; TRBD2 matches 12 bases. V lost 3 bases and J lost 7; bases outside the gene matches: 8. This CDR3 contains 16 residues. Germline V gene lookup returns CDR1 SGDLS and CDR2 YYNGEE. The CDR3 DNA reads TGTGCCAGCAGCGCGCCCGGGCTAGCGGGAGGGAATGAGCAGTTCTTC. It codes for CASSAPGLAGGNEQFF.

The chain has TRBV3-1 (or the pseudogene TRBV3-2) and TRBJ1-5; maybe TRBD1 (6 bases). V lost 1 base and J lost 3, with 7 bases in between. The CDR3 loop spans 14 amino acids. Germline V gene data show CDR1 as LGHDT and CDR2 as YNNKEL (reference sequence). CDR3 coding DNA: TGTGCCAGCAGCCAAGGACAGGACAATCAGCCCCAGCATTTT. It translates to CASSQGQDNQPQHF.

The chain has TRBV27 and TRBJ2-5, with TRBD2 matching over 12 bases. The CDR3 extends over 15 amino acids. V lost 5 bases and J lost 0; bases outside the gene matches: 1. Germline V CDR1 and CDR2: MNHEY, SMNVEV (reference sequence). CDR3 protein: CASSGLAGYQETQYF. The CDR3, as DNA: TGTGCCAGCAGTGGACTAGCGGGGTACCAAGAGACCCAGTACTTC.

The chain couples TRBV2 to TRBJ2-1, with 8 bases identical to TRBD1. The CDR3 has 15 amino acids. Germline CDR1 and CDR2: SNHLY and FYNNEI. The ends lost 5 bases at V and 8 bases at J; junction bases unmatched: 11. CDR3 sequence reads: CASSIPHSTGDEQFF. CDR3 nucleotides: TGTGCCAGCAGTATCCCTCACTCGACAGGGGATGAGCAGTTCTTC.

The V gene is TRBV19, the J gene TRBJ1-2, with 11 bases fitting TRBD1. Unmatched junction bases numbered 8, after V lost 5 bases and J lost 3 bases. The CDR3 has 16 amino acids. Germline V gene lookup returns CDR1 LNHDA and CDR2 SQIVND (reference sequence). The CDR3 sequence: CASSATGTGGYYGYTF. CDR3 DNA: TGTGCCAGTAGTGCTACCGGGACAGGGGGGTACTATGGCTACACCTTC.

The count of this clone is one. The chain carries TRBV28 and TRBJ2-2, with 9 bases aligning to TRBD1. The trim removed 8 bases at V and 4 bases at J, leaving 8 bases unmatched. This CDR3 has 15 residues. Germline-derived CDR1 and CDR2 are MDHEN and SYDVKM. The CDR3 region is CASDTGGAGTGELFF. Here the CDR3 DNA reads TGTGCCAGCGATACAGGGGGCGCGGGCACCGGGGAGCTGTTTTTT.

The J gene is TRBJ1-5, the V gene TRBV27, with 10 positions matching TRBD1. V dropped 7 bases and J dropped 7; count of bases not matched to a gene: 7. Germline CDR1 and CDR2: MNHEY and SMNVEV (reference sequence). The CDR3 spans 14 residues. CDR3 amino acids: CASTRTGGDQPQHF. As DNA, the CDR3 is TGTGCCAGCACAAGGACAGGGGGGGACCAGCCCCAGCATTTT.